These T cell receptor beta chains were read from a single sample in a study of T cell responses to AZD1222 COVID-19 vaccine. Clones were sequenced by immunoSEQ multiplex PCR, and TCRdb holds only the in-frame ones, with some missing. This table holds 100,000 to 150,000 clones, 89% found once. The source material was peripheral blood, sampled on day 0 of AZD1222 vaccination. The receptors originated from an adult in good health. Both conserved end residues are part of each CDR3.

cdr3_aa,v_call,cdr3_length
CASSPRAPPDTGELFF,TRBV9,16
CASRGGVANNSPLHF,TRBV2,15
CASSLVGRTGGSPLHF,TRBV7-8,16
CASSSGVKGYTF,TRBV5-4,12
CASSLHTETQYF,TRBV11-2,12
CASSPPGTGFEAFF,TRBV18,14
CASSPEDRDGETQYF,TRBV2,15
CASSLSSYTTYEQYF,TRBV7-2,15
CASSQEQGAGYGYTF,TRBV4-2,15
CASRSAGATQQFF,TRBV12-3/TRBV12-4,13
CASSPSLRGSGNTIYF,TRBV5-1,16
CASSFREPGGYTF,TRBV7-2,13
CASSPLDGGFYGYTF,TRBV18,15
CASSLGTDFSGNTIYF,TRBV5-1,16
CAWSLAGADTQYF,TRBV30,13
CASSTGPTYNSPLHF,TRBV7-8,15
CASSMAGRYGYTF,TRBV19,13
CASTEGALRNTEAFF,TRBV9,15
CAWREYGIQYF,TRBV30,11
CASSLSVFAYGYTF,TRBV28,14
CAIRFSDTQYF,TRBV10-3,11
CASSMGGSEAFF,TRBV19,12
CASKRTDTEAFF,TRBV5-1,12
CATSSRGGGELFF,TRBV15,13
CAISGYFYNSPLHF,TRBV6-6,14
CASSRVSNGNEKLFF,TRBV5-1,15
CASDLEASSGGKLFF,TRBV2,15
CASSEEVTDTQYF,TRBV2,13